This paragraph covers one T cell receptor (beta chain) sequence. The antigen is undetermined. One end of the junction does not line up with germline, which may come from a read error. TCR sequencing covered a few patients who responded to pembrolizumab. Germline-derived CDR1 and CDR2 are KGHSH and LQKENI. The CDR3 sequence is 18 residues long. This record comes from a study of PD-1 blockade in mismatch repair-deficient tumors. Only in-frame clones appear in the TCRdb table, and some are missing; sequencing was by immunoSEQ multiplex PCR. The table lists some 100,000 clones, about four fifths of them singletons. Study conclusions and caveats: After pembrolizumab, tumor-resident clones rose rapidly, then generally contracted before radiologic responses.

This chain connects TRBV18 to TRBJ1-1, with D tentatively TRBD1 (5 bases). This receptor was obtained from an adult with mismatch repair-deficient cancer. Specimen: peripheral blood, collected approximately 8 months after starting pembrolizumab. CDR3 DNA sequence: TGTGCCAGCTCCCCACGGGGGGAGGGCCGGCTGGGGAACACTGAAGCTTTCTTT. This encodes CASSPRGEGRLGNTEAFF.